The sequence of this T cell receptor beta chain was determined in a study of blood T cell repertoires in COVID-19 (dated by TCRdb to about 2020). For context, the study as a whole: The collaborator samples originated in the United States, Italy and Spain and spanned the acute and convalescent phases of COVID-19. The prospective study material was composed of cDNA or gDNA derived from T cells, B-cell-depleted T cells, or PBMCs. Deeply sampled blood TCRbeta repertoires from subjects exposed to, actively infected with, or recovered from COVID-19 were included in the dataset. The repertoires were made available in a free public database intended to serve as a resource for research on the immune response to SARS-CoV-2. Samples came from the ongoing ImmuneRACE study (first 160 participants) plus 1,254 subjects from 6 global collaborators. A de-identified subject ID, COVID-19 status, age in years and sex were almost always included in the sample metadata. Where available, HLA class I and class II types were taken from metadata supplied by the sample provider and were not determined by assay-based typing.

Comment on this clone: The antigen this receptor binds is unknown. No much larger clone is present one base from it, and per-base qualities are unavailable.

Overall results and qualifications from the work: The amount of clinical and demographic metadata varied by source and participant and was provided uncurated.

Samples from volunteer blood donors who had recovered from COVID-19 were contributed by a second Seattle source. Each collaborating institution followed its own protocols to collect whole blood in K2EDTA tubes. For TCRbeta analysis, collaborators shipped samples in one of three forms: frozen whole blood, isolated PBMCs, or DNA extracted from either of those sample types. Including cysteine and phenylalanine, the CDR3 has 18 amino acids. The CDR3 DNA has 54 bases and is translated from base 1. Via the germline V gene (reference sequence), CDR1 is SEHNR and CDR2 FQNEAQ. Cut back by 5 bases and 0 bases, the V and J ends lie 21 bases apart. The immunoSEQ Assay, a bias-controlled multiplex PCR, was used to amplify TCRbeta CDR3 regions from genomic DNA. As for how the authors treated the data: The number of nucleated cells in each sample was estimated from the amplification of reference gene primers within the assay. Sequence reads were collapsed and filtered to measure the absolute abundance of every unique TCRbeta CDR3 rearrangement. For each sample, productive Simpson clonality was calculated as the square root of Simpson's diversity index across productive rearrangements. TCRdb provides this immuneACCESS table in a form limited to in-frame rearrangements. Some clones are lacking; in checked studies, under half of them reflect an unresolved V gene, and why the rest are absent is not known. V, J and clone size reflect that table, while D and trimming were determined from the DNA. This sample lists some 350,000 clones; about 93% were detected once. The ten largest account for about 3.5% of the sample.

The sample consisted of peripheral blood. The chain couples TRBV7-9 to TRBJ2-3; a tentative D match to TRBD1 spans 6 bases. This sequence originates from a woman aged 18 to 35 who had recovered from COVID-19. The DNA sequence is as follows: TGTGCCAGCAGCCTCCATGGGCCCCGGGACAAGAGCACAGATACGCAGTATTTT. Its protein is CASSLHGPRDKSTDTQYF.